The sequence of this TCR beta chain was determined in a study of T cells after yellow fever vaccination. Overall study results and limits: The secondary response showed a weaker magnitude and a faster peak, day 5 versus 15. Detected again after the booster were most primary-vaccination clones, at nearly 97% CD4 and approximately 85% CD8.

A universal primer site and UMIs were added as TCR cDNA was made by 5'RACE template switching. TCRdb redid the calling of the 5' RACE reads with MiXCR, one entry per CDR3 protein. The data contain some 300,000 distinct CDR3 sequences, 3.6% of them singletons. This clonotype was counted at least ten times. As yet, its antigen is unknown. Trimming pared 4 bases from V and 1 base from J, leaving 7 bases between. The CDR3 length is 13 residues. Sequences were derived from PBMCs, sampled on the day of the yellow fever booster vaccination. This clonotype originated in a man younger than 35 who received the YFV17D yellow fever vaccine. V gene TRBV12-3 or TRBV12-4 combines with J gene TRBJ1-1; D is unclear. The CDR3 nucleotides read TGTGCCAGCAGTTCGTCGGGGAACACTGAAGCTTTCTTT. It is translated as CASSSSGNTEAFF.